The 32 T cell receptor beta chains below all came from one sample that was sequenced in a study of blood T cell repertoires in COVID-19. Data came from immunoSEQ multiplex PCR; TCRdb stores just in-frame clones and leaves some out. In the table there are nearly 300,000 clones, under 90% of which are singletons. Material for sequencing was PBMCs or T cells enriched from blood (not recorded which). These receptors were collected from a woman between 50 and 59 years old who had been exposed to COVID-19.

This clone was detected only once. The chain combines TRBV7-9 with TRBJ1-6; D may be TRBD1 (5 bases). CDR1 and CDR2 from the germline V gene are SEHNR and FQNEAQ (reference sequence). The germline V and J ends were trimmed by 0 bases and 8 bases, with 17 bases remaining between them. The CDR3 contains 17 residues. The CDR3 sequence is CASSLASGQGHYSPLHF. In nucleotides, the CDR3 is TGTGCCAGCAGCTTAGCTTCTGGGCAGGGTCATTATTCACCCCTCCACTTT.

This chain links TRBV5-1 with TRBJ2-7; a weak D match, TRBD2 (6 bases). The CDR3 length is 14 residues. V gave up 1 base and J gave up 5 bases, with 13 bases separating them. Germline V gene sequence: CDR1 SGHRS, CDR2 YFSETQ. The CDR3 reads CASSLRAGTDEQYF. The CDR3 coding sequence is TGCGCCAGCAGCTTGAGGGCGGGGACGGACGAGCAGTACTTC.

This sequence joins TRBV7-9 and TRBJ1-5; 7 bases fit TRBD1. Looked up from germline, CDR1 is SEHNR and CDR2 is FQNEAQ (reference sequence). CDR3 size: 16 residues. V gave up 5 bases and J gave up 6 bases; unmatched junction bases: 13. The CDR3 nucleotides read TGTGCCAGCAGCCCTACAGGGGCGTCATTCGGTCAGCCCCAGCATTTT. Protein: CASSPTGASFGQPQHF.

The V gene is TRBV18, the J gene TRBJ1-5; possible D gene TRBD1, 6 bases. Trimming took off 5 bases at V and 4 bases at J, with 9 bases between the two ends. This CDR3 region has 13 residues. Germline assignment: CDR1 KGHSH and CDR2 LQKENI. The CDR3 DNA reads as TGTGCCAGCTCATTACAGGGAAATCAGCCCCAGCATTTT. Protein: CASSLQGNQPQHF.

The genes are TRBV27 and TRBJ1-6; a possible D gene is TRBD1 (6 bases). There are 15 residues in the CDR3. Trimming pared 9 bases from V and 4 bases from J, leaving 16 bases between. CDR1 is MNHEY, CDR2 SMNVEV, per germline (reference sequence). This CDR3 reads CASRQANHYNSPLHF. The CDR3 nucleotides are TGTGCCAGTAGACAGGCGAACCATTATAATTCACCCCTCCACTTT.

The V and J genes are TRBV7-9 and TRBJ1-1; perhaps TRBD1 as D (6 bases). Trimming removed 1 base from V and 4 bases from J, with 16 bases in between. CDR3 length: 16 amino acids. Germline loops: CDR1 SEHNR, CDR2 FQNEAQ (reference sequence). The CDR3 spells CASSLGIAGASTEAFF. Here the CDR3 DNA reads TGTGCCAGCAGCTTAGGTATTGCGGGGGCGAGCACTGAAGCTTTCTTT.

The V call is TRBV28, the J call TRBJ1-5, with 10 bases identical to TRBD1. Germline CDR1 reads MDHEN; CDR2 reads SYDVKM. The J segment lost 6 bases and the V segment lost 7 bases, leaving 3 bases of the junction unmatched. The CDR3 sequence is 13 residues long. This chain's CDR3 is CASNRDRGQPQHF. The CDR3 region has the DNA TGTGCCAGCAACCGGGACAGGGGTCAGCCCCAGCATTTT.

The chain links TRBV29-1 to TRBJ1-2; D ambiguous. Looked up from germline, CDR1 is SQVTM and CDR2 is ANQGSEA. V lost 3 bases and J 1 base, leaving 6 bases between the germline ends. The CDR3 contains 12 residues. CDR3 nucleotides: TGCAGCGTTGATTCCGGTAACTATGGCTACACCTTC. This codes for CSVDSGNYGYTF.

This chain uses TRBV30 with TRBJ2-7; D is unclear. CDR1 is GTSNPN and CDR2 is SVGIG in the germline V gene (reference sequence). Trimming stripped 0 bases from V and 6 bases from J, with 9 bases between. The CDR3 loop spans 12 amino acids. CDR3 in amino acids: CAWSVALLEQYF. As DNA, the CDR3 is TGTGCCTGGAGTGTAGCCCTACTCGAGCAGTACTTC.

The chain joins TRBV5-5 to TRBJ1-5; the D is unclear. Germline V gene lookup returns CDR1 SGHKS and CDR2 YYEKEE (reference sequence). With 2 bases removed from V and 5 bases from J, the gap between germline ends came to 14 bases. The CDR3 is 15 amino acids. Here the CDR3 reads CASSFTLFVDQPQHF. The CDR3 DNA reads TGTGCCAGCAGCTTTACCCTATTCGTAGATCAGCCCCAGCATTTT. The whole variable domain, filled in from reference TRBV5-5 and TRBJ1-5, reads DAGVTQSPTHLIKTRGQQVTLRCSPISGHKSVSWYQQVLGQGPQFIFQYYEKEERGRGNFPDRFSARQFPNYSSELNVNALLLGDSALYLCASSFTLFVDQPQHFGDGTRLSIL.

This chain links TRBV9 with TRBJ2-3, with 11 positions matching TRBD2. Germline V lookup: CDR1 SGDLS, CDR2 YYNGEE. With 7 bases clipped from V and 3 bases from J, the junction kept 7 bases outside the gene matches. The CDR3 sequence is 15 residues long. CDR3 amino acids: CASGIAGGPTDTQYF. The CDR3 nucleotides read TGTGCCAGCGGAATAGCGGGGGGGCCTACAGATACGCAGTATTTT.

This clone occurred a few times. CDR3 bases: TGTGCCAGCTCACCATCCGCGAGCAATCAGCCCCAGCATTTT. Translated: CASSPSASNQPQHF. This chain connects TRBV18 to TRBJ1-5; no reliable D call. CDR1 KGHSH and CDR2 LQKENI come from the germline V gene. The CDR3 length is 14 residues. V was pared by 2 bases and J by 1 base, with 6 bases between.

CDR3 bases: TGTGCCAGTATCCCACGGAGCATGAACACTGAAGCTTTCTTT. Translated: CASIPRSMNTEAFF. This sequence joins TRBV19 and TRBJ1-1, with D unresolved. The V end lost 7 bases, the J end lost 0 bases, and 12 bases lay between the germline ends. The CDR3 covers 14 residues. Germline CDR1 LNHDA, CDR2 SQIVND (reference sequence). Supplemented by reference TRBV19 and TRBJ1-1, the full variable domain reads DGGITQSPKYLFRKEGQNVTLSCEQNLNHDAMYWYRQDPGQGLRLIYYSQIVNDFQKGDIAEGYSVSREKKESFPLTVTSAQKNPTAFYLCASIPRSMNTEAFFGQGTRLTVV.

A single count supports this clone. This chain connects TRBV6-2 or TRBV6-3 to TRBJ2-3; 16 bases align to TRBD2. The ends lost 3 bases at V and 7 bases at J; junction bases unmatched: 19. The CDR3 is 21 amino acids. Per the germline V gene, CDR1 is MNHEY and CDR2 is SVGEGT. CDR3 sequence: CASSYKTGLAGGPIVQNTQYF. Written as DNA, the CDR3 is TGTGCCAGCAGTTATAAGACGGGACTAGCGGGGGGGCCGATTGTCCAAAATACGCAGTATTTT.

The chain joins TRBV19 to TRBJ2-5; 8 nucleotides agree with TRBD1. Germline lookup yields CDR1 LNHDA and CDR2 SQIVND (reference sequence). The CDR3 is 15 amino acids. With V trimmed by 6 bases and J by 5 bases, 11 bases remained unmatched. In DNA, the CDR3 is TGTGCCAGTAGCCGGACAGGGAAATCCAGGGAGACCCAGTACTTC. Residues: CASSRTGKSRETQYF.

V gene TRBV19 combines with J gene TRBJ2-2; TRBD1 matches at 10 bases. With V trimmed by 4 bases and J by 4 bases, 3 bases remained unmatched. Germline V CDR1 and CDR2: LNHDA, SQIVND (reference sequence). The CDR3 contains 15 residues. CDR3 nucleotide sequence: TGTGCCAGTAGTACCGGGACAGGGGCCACCGGGGAGCTGTTTTTT. This gives the protein CASSTGTGATGELFF.

This clone was seen once. This chain uses TRBV5-1 with TRBJ2-2, with D possibly TRBD1 on 6 matching bases. This CDR3 comprises 15 residues. Germline assignment: CDR1 SGHRS and CDR2 YFSETQ. The V end lost 3 bases, the J end lost 3 bases, and 12 bases lay between the germline ends. Written as DNA, the CDR3 is TGCGCCAGCAGCTCCCGGGACACATACACCGGGGAGCTGTTTTTT. This sequence encodes CASSSRDTYTGELFF.

DNA for the CDR3: TGTGCCAGCCACCATGGGACAGGGCTGGCCTACGAGCAGTACTTC. Its translation is CASHHGTGLAYEQYF. The chain joins TRBV28 to TRBJ2-7; 9 bases are shared with TRBD1. The CDR3 is 15 residues long. Trimming removed 8 bases from V and 2 bases from J; junction bases left unmatched: 10. Germline V gene data show CDR1 as MDHEN and CDR2 as SYDVKM.

The rearrangement joins TRBV19 to TRBJ1-1, with 9 bases lining up with TRBD1. Trimming at V came to 6 bases and at J to 4 bases, leaving 18 bases not matched to a gene. Germline CDR1 LNHDA, CDR2 SQIVND (reference sequence). The CDR3 has 18 residues. CDR3 sequence reads: CASRNEPGQGIPRTEAFF. The CDR3 nucleotides read TGTGCCAGTAGAAATGAACCGGGACAGGGAATCCCTCGCACTGAAGCTTTCTTT.

The rearrangement uses TRBV2 and TRBJ1-6; D uncertain. The CDR3 totals 14 residues. With 3 bases removed from V and 0 bases from J, the gap between germline ends came to 3 bases. Germline V CDR1 and CDR2: SNHLY, FYNNEI. CDR3 nucleotides: TGTGCCAGCAGTGAGGCCTCCTATAATTCACCCCTCCACTTT. Protein product: CASSEASYNSPLHF. Supplemented by reference TRBV2 and TRBJ1-6, the full variable domain reads EPEVTQTPSHQVTQMGQEVILRCVPISNHLYFYWYRQILGQKVEFLVSFYNNEISEKSEIFDDQFSVERPDGSNFTLKIRSTKLEDSAMYFCASSEASYNSPLHFGNGTRLTVT.

V usage is TRBV30 and J usage is TRBJ1-3; D unresolved. Per germline, CDR1 GTSNPN and CDR2 SVGIG (reference sequence). The V gene lost 5 bases and the J gene lost 0 bases, with 8 bases spanning the gap. The CDR3 spans 13 residues. This CDR3 is CAWRHLSGNTIYF. CDR3 nucleotides: TGTGCCTGGCGACATCTCTCTGGAAACACCATATATTTT.

The chain employs TRBV6-2 or TRBV6-3 and TRBJ2-6; no reliable D call. Looked up from germline, CDR1 is MNHEY and CDR2 is SVGEGT. The CDR3 contains 15 residues. V was clipped by 5 bases and J by 2 bases, with 10 bases between them. The CDR3 loop is CASSPFRAGANVLTF. CDR3 DNA sequence: TGTGCCAGCAGTCCCTTCCGGGCTGGGGCCAACGTCCTGACTTTC.

The chain carries TRBV28 and TRBJ2-7; D might be TRBD2 (7 bases). Trimming shortened V by 10 bases and J by 6 bases, and 13 bases separated the two germline ends. This CDR3 spans 11 amino acids. Germline V gives CDR1 MDHEN, CDR2 SYDVKM. This CDR3 reads CATLGGVEQYF. The CDR3 coding sequence is TGTGCCACCTTAGGGGGGGTCGAGCAGTACTTC.

This chain connects TRBV27 to TRBJ1-2; D remains ambiguous. CDR1 is MNHEY, CDR2 SMNVEV, per germline (reference sequence). CDR3 length: 15 residues. The V and J ends lost 5 bases and 3 bases respectively, with 16 bases between them. CDR3 nucleotides: TGTGCCAGCAGTCCGCCCGGCTCGAGGCACTATGGCTACACCTTC. This encodes CASSPPGSRHYGYTF.

The gene calls are TRBV6-5 and TRBJ1-4, with a tentative D call TRBD1 (5 bases). Trimming left V 7 bases short and J 8 bases short, with 14 bases between. Germline V gene data show CDR1 as MNHEY and CDR2 as SVGAGI. There are 13 residues in the CDR3. The CDR3 DNA reads as TGTGCCAGCAAAAGGGAGGGGACCGAAAAACTGTTTTTT. This encodes CASKREGTEKLFF.

This chain connects TRBV4-1 to TRBJ1-2; 10 bases are a match to TRBD1. The V segment lost 1 base and the J segment 6 bases; nucleotides outside the gene matches: 8. CDR1 and CDR2 from the germline V gene are MGHRA and YSYEKL. The CDR3 length is 16 residues. CDR3 nucleotides: TGCGCCAGCAGCCAAGTAAGGACAGGGGGTCCGGATGGCTACACCTTC. This translates into CASSQVRTGGPDGYTF.

This clone was seen a handful of times. The chain is built from TRBV4-1 and TRBJ2-2; no clear D gene. CDR1 is MGHRA and CDR2 is YSYEKL in the germline V gene. CDR3 length: 17 amino acids. Trimming took off 3 bases at V and 0 bases at J, with 14 bases between the two ends. CDR3 nucleotides: TGCGCCAGCAGCCATCACTTTGCCGGTTCGAACACCGGGGAGCTGTTTTTT. Translated, it gives CASSHHFAGSNTGELFF.

The rearrangement links TRBV25-1 to TRBJ1-2; TRBD1 matches at 11 bases. CDR3 length: 16 residues. CDR1 MGHDK and CDR2 SYGVNS come from the germline V gene. V was clipped by 4 bases and J by 0 bases; unmatched bases: 4. This CDR3 is CASSALGQGANYGYTF. Here the CDR3 DNA reads TGTGCCAGCAGTGCCTTGGGACAGGGGGCTAACTATGGCTACACCTTC.

The rearrangement joins TRBV7-9 to TRBJ2-1, with D perhaps matching TRBD2 (6 bases). Germline V gives CDR1 SEHNR, CDR2 FQNEAQ (reference sequence). The V and J ends lost 5 bases and 9 bases respectively, with 14 bases between them. CDR3 length equals 13 residues. The CDR3 nucleotides are TGTGCCAGCAGCCCCCGAGGGAGGATTGAGCAGTTCTTC. Residues: CASSPRGRIEQFF.

This chain links TRBV4-1 with TRBJ2-2, with TRBD2 as a possible D gene (6 bases). The CDR3 consists of 19 residues. V was cut by 1 base and J by 0 bases, with 18 bases left in between. Germline CDR1 is MGHRA and CDR2 is YSYEKL. The CDR3 protein is CASSQVSEALATNTGELFF. As DNA, the CDR3 is TGCGCCAGCAGCCAAGTATCAGAGGCCCTAGCGACGAACACCGGGGAGCTGTTTTTT.

The rearrangement links TRBV5-1 to TRBJ1-2, with D perhaps TRBD1 (5 bases). The CDR3 covers 14 residues. V shed 2 bases and J shed 7 bases, with 15 bases lying between them. The V gene's germline CDR1 is SGHRS and CDR2 YFSETQ. The CDR3: CASSFGGQGGGYTF. The CDR3 nucleotides are TGCGCCAGCAGCTTCGGAGGCCAGGGAGGTGGCTACACCTTC.

The V and J genes are TRBV5-1 and TRBJ1-2; D might be TRBD1 (6 bases). Trimming pared 3 bases from V and 6 bases from J, leaving 15 bases between. The germline CDR1 and CDR2 sequences are SGHRS and YFSETQ. The CDR3 loop spans 14 amino acids. The chain's CDR3 is CASSSTGGGDGYTF. DNA of the CDR3: TGCGCCAGCAGCTCGACAGGTGGAGGCGATGGCTACACCTTC.